This paragraph covers one T cell receptor (beta chain) sequence. This sample stems from a study of blood T cell repertoires in COVID-19. Study-wide background: From the United States, Italy and Spain came samples of acute and convalescent COVID-19. From T cells, B-cell-depleted T cells, or PBMCs came the material, which was cDNA or gDNA.

Original methodology: For nucleated cells, counts were estimated from reference gene primer amplification. Produced via immunoSEQ multiplex PCR; TCRdb's table is partial and in-frame only. For V, J and clone size, that table is used; D and trimming come from the DNA. In the table there are roughly 20,000 clones, about 85% of which are singletons. This clonotype was obtained from a human donor in a cohort sampled during active COVID-19. Source material: peripheral blood.

CDR3 sequence: CASSGNVAGAAYEQYF. The CDR3 DNA sequence: TGTGCCAGCAGTGGTAATGTAGCGGGAGCCGCCTACGAGCAGTACTTC. The chain recombines TRBV27 with TRBJ2-7, with 9 bases that match TRBD2. Germline CDR1 and CDR2: MNHEY and SMNVEV (reference sequence). The CDR3 contains 16 residues. Trimming took 5 bases from V and 2 from J; bases not matched to a gene: 10.